This T cell receptor beta chain was retrieved from a study of cytomegalovirus exposure and HLA in healthy donors. J gave up 5 bases and V 5 bases, and 6 bases lay outside the gene matches. Germline loops: CDR1 LNHNV, CDR2 YYDKDF (reference sequence). The CDR3 runs 14 residues. The PCR made use of 60 Vbeta and 13 Jbeta primers. Here immunoSEQ multiplex PCR was the method, and the copy in TCRdb shows in-frame clones only, minus some. The sample has around 78,000 clones, over 70% seen once. The rearrangement joins TRBV15 to TRBJ2-7; 10 nucleotides match TRBD1. The receptor was isolated from a male donor in good health and CMV-seronegative. The sequenced sample consisted of PBMCs. CDR3 DNA sequence: TGTGCCACCAGCGCCCGGGACAGGGGAGACGAGCAGTACTTC. It yields the protein CATSARDRGDEQYF.